This T cell receptor beta chain derives from a study of blood T cell repertoires in COVID-19. At the level of the study: Samples representing acute and convalescent COVID-19 were sourced from the United States, Italy and Spain. In each case, the material was cDNA or gDNA derived from T cells, B-cell-depleted T cells, or PBMCs.

V gave up 3 bases and J gave up 2 bases, with 8 bases separating them. Germline CDR1 SGHTA, CDR2 FQGTGA. This CDR3 region has 14 residues. Authors' analysis steps: Reference gene primer amplification gave estimated nucleated cell counts. Sequencing was performed with immunoSEQ multiplex PCR; in TCRdb, only in-frame clones are kept and a portion is missing. V and J calls and clone size are those listed in that table; D and trimming were worked out from the DNA. The sample includes around 75,000 clones, more than 85% of them seen just once. The chain combines TRBV7-3 with TRBJ2-1; D is ambiguous. Specimen: peripheral blood. The receptor was isolated from a man between 70 and 80 years old with active COVID-19. CDR3 sequence: CASSLAGTYNEQFF. The DNA of the CDR3 is TGTGCCAGCAGCTTGGCAGGCACCTACAATGAGCAGTTCTTC. Drawing the rest from reference TRBV7-3 and TRBJ2-1, the complete variable domain is GAGVSQTPSNKVTEKGKYVELRCDPISGHTALYWYRQSLGQGPEFLIYFQGTGAADDSGLPNDRFFAVRPEGSVSTLKIQRTERGDSAVYLCASSLAGTYNEQFFGPGTRLTVL.